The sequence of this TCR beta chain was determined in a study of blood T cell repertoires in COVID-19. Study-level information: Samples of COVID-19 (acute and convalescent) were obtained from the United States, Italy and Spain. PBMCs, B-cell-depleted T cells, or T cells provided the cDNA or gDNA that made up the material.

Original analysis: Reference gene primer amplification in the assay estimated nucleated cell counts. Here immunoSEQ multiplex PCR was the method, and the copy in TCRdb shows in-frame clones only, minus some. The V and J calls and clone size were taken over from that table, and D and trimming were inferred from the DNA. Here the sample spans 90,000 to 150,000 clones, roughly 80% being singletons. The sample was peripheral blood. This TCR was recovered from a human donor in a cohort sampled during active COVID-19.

In DNA, the CDR3 is TGTGCCAGCAGCCCCCGGGGAGGGGATTTGAACACTGAAGCTTTCTTT. Protein sequence: CASSPRGGDLNTEAFF. This chain connects TRBV9 to TRBJ1-1; possible D gene TRBD1, 5 bases. Trimming pared 4 bases from V and 0 bases from J, leaving 16 bases between. This CDR3 contains 16 residues. Per germline, CDR1 SGDLS and CDR2 YYNGEE.